This TCR beta chain came from a study of response to subunit inactivated influenza vaccine. To note about this clonotype: The target antigen is unknown.

Study-level points and caveats: There was a suggestion from the authors that each seasonal influenza vaccination recruits few new T cells.

The CDR3 runs 13 residues. The germline gives CDR1 SEHNR, CDR2 FQNEAQ (reference sequence). The germline V and J ends were trimmed by 4 bases and 4 bases, with 9 bases remaining between them. From the RT-PCR reads, TCRdb called clonotypes with MiXCR, one entry per CDR3 protein. The sample has hundreds of thousands of distinct CDR3 sequences, approximately 15% seen once. The chain has TRBV7-9 and TRBJ2-3; no reliable D call. This TCR was recovered from a man aged 50 or older who received an inactivated influenza vaccine. Sample: PBMCs from blood, taken roughly 15 days before vaccination. CDR3 in amino acids: CASSSISADTQYF. CDR3 bases: TGTGCCAGCAGCTCCATCTCGGCAGATACGCAGTATTTT.